This TCR beta chain stems from a study of vaccination effects on CD4 cells after COVID-19. Trimming removed 1 base from V and 6 bases from J, with 21 bases in between. Germline CDR1 is LGHDT and CDR2 is YNNKEL (reference sequence). The CDR3 is 18 residues long. Repertoires were generated with immunoSEQ multiplex PCR, while TCRdb's copy carries only in-frame clones and drops some. The sample gives around 35,000 clones, about 70% of which show up once; around 2.9% is in the top ten. For this clone: Antigen unknown.

Having been cultured for roughly 10 days, the cells underwent CD4+ T cell isolation. The TCR originated in a human donor who received a COVID-19 vaccine. Specimen: CD4+ T cells from PBMCs cultured without peptide, collected before COVID-19 vaccination. The chain joins TRBV3-1 (or the pseudogene TRBV3-2) to TRBJ2-2; no clear D gene. CDR3 bases: TGTGCCAGCAGCCAAGGCGGTAGGGCCCAGAATCCTCCCGGGGAGCTGTTTTTT. This translates into CASSQGGRAQNPPGELFF.